The next 31 T cell receptor beta chains were all read from a single sample in a study of blood T cell repertoires in COVID-19 (dated by TCRdb to about 2020). Libraries were prepared through the immunoSEQ multiplex PCR assay. Held by TCRdb, this immuneACCESS table contains in-frame sequences only and omits some clones. Under half of the omission traces to an unresolved V gene where checked; the cause of the rest is unknown. Counted in this sample were 150,000 to 200,000 clones; under 80% of them appeared once. The top ten hold around a sixth of the sample. What was sequenced was PBMCs or T cells enriched from blood (not recorded which). The receptors stem from a woman between 45 and 60 years old with acute COVID-19.

This chain uses TRBV7-9 with TRBJ2-3, with 7 bases matching TRBD2. The CDR3 covers 18 residues. Germline CDR1 reads SEHNR; CDR2 reads FQNEAQ (reference sequence). V was pared by 3 bases and J by 2 bases, with 14 bases of the junction left unmatched. The CDR3 loop is CASSFSTGRVWDTDTQYF. The CDR3 DNA follows: TGTGCCAGCAGCTTCTCCACGGGGAGGGTTTGGGACACAGATACGCAGTATTTT.

This clone was picked up a small number of times. V gene TRBV6-5 combines with J gene TRBJ1-2; 8 nucleotides align to TRBD1. The germline gives CDR1 MNHEY, CDR2 SVGAGI. The CDR3 has 14 residues. Trimming removed 6 bases from V and 4 bases from J; junction bases left unmatched: 7. CDR3: CASSGIGQGYGYTF. The CDR3 region has the DNA TGTGCCAGCAGCGGTATCGGACAGGGCTATGGCTACACCTTC.

V usage is TRBV7-3 and J usage is TRBJ2-5, with 8 bases matching TRBD2. CDR1 is SGHTA, CDR2 FQGTGA, per germline. V was clipped by 5 bases and J by 4 bases; unmatched bases: 9. The CDR3 extends over 15 amino acids. The CDR3 sequence is CASSLSRGGPETQYF. For the CDR3, the DNA is TGTGCCAGCAGCCTCTCCCGGGGGGGCCCAGAGACCCAGTACTTC.

This chain uses TRBV23-1 with TRBJ2-1, with 10 bases that match TRBD2. TRBV23-1 has ORF status, its function being uncertain. The CDR3 extends over 17 amino acids. The V segment lost 2 bases and the J segment 5 bases; nucleotides outside the gene matches: 9. CDR3 sequence reads: CASSQLAGEMSHNEQFF. The CDR3, as DNA: TGCGCCAGCAGTCAACTAGCGGGGGAAATGAGCCACAATGAGCAGTTCTTC.

The chain joins TRBV4-2 to TRBJ2-1; D is unresolved. The germline CDR1 and CDR2 sequences are LGHNA and YNFKEQ. There are 13 residues in the CDR3. The V and J ends lost 1 base and 8 bases respectively, with 9 bases between them. This chain's CDR3 is CASSQVLQHEQFF. CDR3 in DNA: TGTGCCAGCAGCCAAGTTTTACAGCATGAGCAGTTCTTC.

This clone showed up just a few times. The rearrangement joins TRBV29-1 to TRBJ1-1, with TRBD1 as a possible D gene (5 bases). Germline assignment: CDR1 SQVTM and CDR2 ANQGSEA. V dropped 6 bases and J dropped 6 bases, with 17 bases sitting between them. This CDR3 comprises 13 residues. CDR3 sequence: CSVEGPGIAEAFF. The CDR3 DNA sequence: TGCAGCGTGGAGGGGCCAGGGATAGCTGAAGCTTTCTTT. Full variable domain (missing parts from reference TRBV29-1 and TRBJ1-1): SAVISQKPSRDICQRGTSLTIQCQVDSQVTMMFWYRQQPGQSLTLIATANQGSEATYESGFVIDKFPISRPNLTFSTLTVSNMSPEDSSIYLCSVEGPGIAEAFFGQGTRLTVV.

A single count supports this clone. V and J are TRBV3-1 (or the pseudogene TRBV3-2) and TRBJ2-2; 7 nucleotides agree with TRBD2. CDR3 length: 20 residues. In germline, CDR1 is LGHDT, CDR2 YNNKEL (reference sequence). Trimming cost V 4 bases and J 3 bases; bases outside gene matches: 20. CDR3 in DNA: TGTGCCAGCAGCCTCCGGGCCCTTGCTAGCGGAAATTACGACACCGGGGAGCTGTTTTTT. Its protein product is CASSLRALASGNYDTGELFF.

V and J are TRBV4-2 and TRBJ2-2; 8 positions match TRBD1. CDR3 length: 15 residues. Trimming removed 0 bases from V and 4 bases from J; junction bases left unmatched: 1. Germline CDR1 LGHNA, CDR2 YNFKEQ. CDR3: CASSQDRGRTGELFF. The CDR3 DNA reads TGTGCCAGCAGCCAAGACAGGGGGCGCACCGGGGAGCTGTTTTTT.

The CDR3 spells CASSPRRDGGNTEAFF. Written as DNA, the CDR3 is TGTGCCAGCTCACCACGGCGGGACGGGGGGAACACTGAAGCTTTCTTT. V gene TRBV18 combines with J gene TRBJ1-1, with D perhaps TRBD1 (5 bases). V dropped 1 base and J dropped 1 base, with 13 bases sitting between them. The CDR3 spans 16 residues. Germline CDR1 and CDR2: KGHSH and LQKENI.

The chain links TRBV19 to TRBJ1-1, with 7 bases aligning to TRBD1. This CDR3 region has 15 residues. Unmatched junction bases numbered 10, after V lost 3 bases and J lost 6 bases. CDR1 is LNHDA and CDR2 is SQIVND in the germline V gene (reference sequence). CDR3 residues: CASSIPTGVMAEAFF. The CDR3 region has the DNA TGTGCCAGTAGTATTCCCACAGGGGTAATGGCTGAAGCTTTCTTT.

This chain links TRBV7-9 with TRBJ1-5; 8 nucleotides line up with TRBD1. Germline values: CDR1 SEHNR, CDR2 FQNEAQ (reference sequence). V shed 5 bases and J 0 bases; nucleotides not matched to a gene: 12. This CDR3 has 18 amino acids. CDR3: CASSAGTGFSASNQPQHF. The CDR3 bases are TGTGCCAGCAGCGCCGGGACAGGCTTCTCTGCTAGCAATCAGCCCCAGCATTTT.

This clone was counted a single time. The chain carries TRBV9 and TRBJ2-1; 7 bases are a match to TRBD1. Germline CDR1 and CDR2: SGDLS and YYNGEE. CDR3 size: 15 residues. V shed 3 bases, J shed 4 bases, and the junction held 7 bases outside the gene matches. The CDR3 here is CASSAETGLYNEQFF. CDR3 nucleotides: TGTGCCAGCAGCGCCGAGACAGGGTTATACAATGAGCAGTTCTTC. The entire variable domain, with the rest obtained from reference TRBV9 and TRBJ2-1, is as follows: DSGVTQTPKHLITATGQRVTLRCSPRSGDLSVYWYQQSLDQGLQFLIQYYNGEERAKGNILERFSAQQFPDLHSELNLSSLELGDSALYFCASSAETGLYNEQFFGPGTRLTVL.

This clone was seen at least ten times. The rearrangement uses TRBV28 and TRBJ1-2, with 8 bases lining up with TRBD1. V was pared by 6 bases and J by 0 bases, with 9 bases of the junction left unmatched. CDR1 is MDHEN and CDR2 is SYDVKM in the germline V gene. This CDR3 has 16 residues. CDR3 residues: CASSSPRQGPNYGYTF. The CDR3, as DNA: TGTGCCAGCAGCTCCCCCCGACAGGGGCCTAACTATGGCTACACCTTC.

This chain connects TRBV5-1 to TRBJ2-3, with a possible D match to TRBD2 (7 bases). The CDR3 sequence is 15 residues long. Between the trimmed V and J ends, which lost 4 bases and 3 bases, there was a span of 15 bases. CDR1 SGHRS and CDR2 YFSETQ come from the germline V gene. Here the CDR3 DNA reads TGCGCCAGCAGCCCTAGGGGGGGGCAAACAGATACGCAGTATTTT. It is translated as CASSPRGGQTDTQYF. The full variable domain, its missing parts supplied by reference TRBV5-1 and TRBJ2-3, is KAGVTQTPRYLIKTRGQQVTLSCSPISGHRSVSWYQQTPGQGLQFLFEYFSETQRNKGNFPGRFSGRQFSNSRSEMNVSTLELGDSALYLCASSPRGGQTDTQYFGPGTRLTVL.

The sample holds one count of this clone. The rearrangement uses TRBV28 and TRBJ1-2, with 7 bases that match TRBD1. The CDR3 covers 16 residues. In germline, CDR1 is MDHEN, CDR2 SYDVKM. The trim removed 1 base at V and 2 bases at J, leaving 7 bases unmatched. Written as DNA, the CDR3 is TGTGCCAGCAGTTTATCCCTCGAGACAGGGAACTATGGCTACACCTTC. Amino acids: CASSLSLETGNYGYTF.

This clone was detected a few times. The V call is TRBV11-2, the J call TRBJ2-1, with TRBD2 matching over 10 bases. CDR3 length: 15 residues. Per the germline V gene, CDR1 is SGHAT and CDR2 is FQNNGV. The V gene end was trimmed by 1 base and the J gene end by 4 bases; junction bases not matched to a gene: 1. CDR3 residues: CASSLGTSGYNEQFF. The CDR3 DNA reads TGTGCCAGCAGCTTAGGGACTAGCGGTTACAATGAGCAGTTCTTC. The variable domain in full, completed from reference TRBV11-2 and TRBJ2-1, reads EAGVAQSPRYKIIEKRQSVAFWCNPISGHATLYWYQQILGQGPKLLIQFQNNGVVDDSQLPKDRFSAERLKGVDSTLKIQPAKLEDSAVYLCASSLGTSGYNEQFFGPGTRLTVL.

This rearrangement joins TRBV10-2 to TRBJ1-2; D gene ambiguous. The CDR3 has 17 amino acids. CDR1 and CDR2 (germline): WSHSY, SAAADI. V was trimmed by 4 bases and J by 0 bases, leaving 18 bases between them. The CDR3 DNA sequence: TGCGCCAGCAGTGTAACAGAACCACAGACGACTAACTATGGCTACACCTTC. Translation gives CASSVTEPQTTNYGYTF.

This clone was counted only a few times. The chain links TRBV7-2 to TRBJ1-2, with 9 nucleotides matching TRBD1. Trimming took 5 bases from V and 2 from J; bases not matched to a gene: 9. Per the germline V gene, CDR1 is SGHTA and CDR2 is FQGNSA. There are 16 residues in the CDR3. The CDR3 is CASSLTGGRLNYGYTF. The CDR3 DNA reads as TGTGCCAGCAGCCTAACAGGGGGCCGGTTAAACTATGGCTACACCTTC.

The gene calls are TRBV7-8 and TRBJ1-5; the D gene is possibly TRBD1 (5 bases). The CDR3 loop spans 15 amino acids. The V end lost 4 bases, the J end lost 5 bases, and 15 bases lay between the germline ends. Looked up from germline, CDR1 is SGHVS and CDR2 is FQNEAQ. The CDR3 here is CASSSRGGTDQPQHF. CDR3 sequence (DNA): TGTGCCAGCAGCTCCCGCGGGGGAACGGATCAGCCCCAGCATTTT.

The rearrangement uses TRBV7-5 and TRBJ1-6. TRBV7-5 is designated a pseudogene. The CDR3 spans 15 residues. The CDR3 nucleotides read TGTGTCAGAAGCGAGGGAGGAGGTGGCAATTCACCCCTCCACTTT. Amino acid sequence: CVRSEGGGGNSPLHF.

Only a few counts were recorded for this clone. V gene TRBV7-3 combines with J gene TRBJ2-3; perhaps TRBD1 as D (5 bases). V lost 5 bases and J 4 bases, leaving 10 bases between the germline ends. There are 13 residues in the CDR3. Germline values: CDR1 SGHTA, CDR2 FQGTGA. The CDR3 sequence: CASSPGPPDTQYF. The CDR3 nucleotides are TGTGCCAGCAGCCCAGGGCCCCCAGATACGCAGTATTTT.

This clone was detected only a few times. This may arise from a read error, as a much more abundant clone is one base away. V is TRBV2 and J is TRBJ2-1; D not resolved. The V gene lost 5 bases and the J gene lost 7 bases, with 6 bases spanning the gap. Germline-derived CDR1 and CDR2 are SNHLY and FYNNEI. The CDR3 contains 11 residues. The CDR3 reads CASSLRNEQFF. CDR3 bases: TGTGCCAGCAGTCTGAGGAATGAGCAGTTCTTC.

The chain combines TRBV27 with TRBJ2-3; 14 bases match TRBD2. V dropped 5 bases and J dropped 2; count of bases not matched to a gene: 6. The CDR3 runs to 17 residues. Per the germline V gene, CDR1 is MNHEY and CDR2 is SMNVEV (reference sequence). The CDR3 spells CASSLLTSGGVTDTQYF. CDR3 nucleotide sequence: TGTGCCAGCAGTCTCCTGACTAGCGGGGGGGTCACAGATACGCAGTATTTT.

The V gene is TRBV5-6, the J gene TRBJ2-2; 14 nucleotides agree with TRBD2. Germline CDR1 and CDR2: SGHDT and YYEEEE. This CDR3 has 19 residues. The ends lost 3 bases at V and 0 bases at J; junction bases unmatched: 7. The CDR3 DNA reads as TGTGCCAGCAGCTCCCGGACTAGCGGGGGGAATTCGAACACCGGGGAGCTGTTTTTT. It translates to CASSSRTSGGNSNTGELFF.

The chain joins TRBV28 to TRBJ1-2, with D possibly TRBD1 on 5 matching bases. The V gene lost 8 bases and the J gene lost 6 bases, with 13 bases spanning the gap. This CDR3 contains 12 residues. Germline loops: CDR1 MDHEN, CDR2 SYDVKM. CDR3 protein: CASVGGDDGYTF. The CDR3 nucleotides are TGTGCCAGCGTCGGAGGGGATGATGGCTACACCTTC.

The rearrangement uses TRBV3-1 (or the pseudogene TRBV3-2) and TRBJ1-2, with D maybe TRBD1 (5 bases). The CDR3 runs 16 residues. Germline CDR1 LGHDT, CDR2 YNNKEL (reference sequence). Trimming shortened V by 4 bases and J by 5 bases, and 20 bases separated the two germline ends. The CDR3 nucleotides read TGTGCCAGCAGCCCGGTCCTCCAGGGCAGGAGTTATGGCTACACCTTC. It codes for CASSPVLQGRSYGYTF.

The chain combines TRBV5-4 with TRBJ1-1; 7 bases line up with TRBD1. Trimming cost V 5 bases and J 7 bases; bases outside gene matches: 8. The germline gives CDR1 SGHNT, CDR2 YYREEE (reference sequence). The CDR3 sequence is 13 residues long. The CDR3 protein is CASRPRDSLEAFF. The CDR3 nucleotides read TGTGCCAGCAGACCCCGGGACAGCCTTGAAGCTTTCTTT.

This chain connects TRBV7-2 to TRBJ1-1; D is possibly TRBD1 (5 bases). The CDR3 length is 13 residues. Germline lookup yields CDR1 SGHTA and CDR2 FQGNSA. The V gene lost 5 bases and the J gene lost 8 bases, with 15 bases spanning the gap. CDR3 protein: CASSRGDVGEAFF. DNA for the CDR3: TGTGCCAGCAGCCGCGGGGACGTCGGAGAAGCTTTCTTT.

V gene TRBV6-6 combines with J gene TRBJ1-2; a weak D match, TRBD1 (5 bases). The CDR3 has 14 amino acids. With 7 bases removed from V and 3 bases from J, the gap between germline ends came to 15 bases. The V gene's germline CDR1 is MNHNY and CDR2 SVGAGI (reference sequence). Here the CDR3 DNA reads TGTGCCAGCATCCCCGTGATGGGGCACTATGGCTACACCTTC. Translating it yields CASIPVMGHYGYTF.

The chain is built from TRBV5-4 and TRBJ2-1; a weak D match, TRBD1 (7 bases). V gave up 0 bases and J gave up 3 bases, with 13 bases separating them. Germline V CDR1 and CDR2: SGHNT, YYREEE (reference sequence). This CDR3 contains 16 residues. This CDR3 reads CASSLGAGGSYNEQFF. CDR3 coding DNA: TGTGCCAGCAGCTTGGGGGCAGGGGGGAGCTACAATGAGCAGTTCTTC.

This chain uses TRBV2 with TRBJ1-1; D is unclear. Germline CDR1 is SNHLY and CDR2 is FYNNEI. V lost 7 bases and J 0 bases, leaving 9 bases between the germline ends. This CDR3 spans 13 amino acids. CDR3 loop: CASKEVLNTEAFF. Written as DNA, the CDR3 is TGTGCCAGCAAGGAGGTACTGAACACTGAAGCTTTCTTT.